The 4 T cell receptor beta chains below were found in one sample sequenced in a study of radiotherapy plus CTLA-4 blockade in lung cancer. The protocol was immunoSEQ multiplex PCR, while the TCRdb copy is restricted to in-frame clones and leaves out a portion. The sample holds around 80,000 clones; roughly 74% are singletons and the top ten take over 9%. The sequencing used peripheral blood, collected from a patient treated with radiotherapy plus ipilimumab. Receptor source: a human donor with non-small cell lung cancer whose response to radiotherapy plus ipilimumab could not be evaluated.

This clone was observed a few times. The CDR3 coding sequence is TGCGCCAGCAGCCAAGCGGAGGGAGATACGCAGTATTTT. It encodes CASSQAEGDTQYF. The V and J genes are TRBV4-3 and TRBJ2-3, with a possible D match to TRBD2 (6 bases). Germline V CDR1 and CDR2: LGHNA, YSLEER. Trimming took off 1 base at V and 5 bases at J, with 7 bases between the two ends. The CDR3 contains 13 residues.

This sequence joins TRBV6-5 and TRBJ1-1; TRBD1 is a possible D gene (5 bases). V dropped 7 bases and J dropped 4 bases, with 13 bases sitting between them. The CDR3 loop spans 13 amino acids. The germline V gene has CDR1 MNHEY and CDR2 SVGAGI. CDR3 DNA sequence: TGTGCCAGCACCGGGGGGGATTCCACTGAAGCTTTCTTT. Translating it yields CASTGGDSTEAFF.

This chain links TRBV9 with TRBJ1-5; 7 nucleotides line up with TRBD1. This CDR3 spans 15 amino acids. J gave up 5 bases and V 0 bases, and 5 bases lay outside the gene matches. Germline assignment: CDR1 SGDLS and CDR2 YYNGEE. CDR3 amino acids: CASSVGQGDDQPQHF. The CDR3 nucleotides are TGTGCCAGCAGCGTAGGACAGGGAGATGATCAGCCCCAGCATTTT.

The chain couples TRBV15 to TRBJ2-3; TRBD1 agrees at 7 bases. The length of the CDR3 is 14 residues. V shed 9 bases, J shed 0 bases, and the junction held 6 bases outside the gene matches. Per germline, CDR1 LNHNV and CDR2 YYDKDF (reference sequence). CDR3 DNA sequence: TGTGCCACAAACCGGGACAGTAGCACAGATACGCAGTATTTT. Translating it yields CATNRDSSTDTQYF.